The sequence of this T cell receptor beta chain was determined in a study of vaccination effects on CD4 cells after COVID-19. Whole-study results and caveats: There was only 1 of 255 vaccine-induced clones in healthy vaccinees that cross-reacted with common cold coronaviruses.

As regards this clone: The target antigen is unknown.

Viral peptide pools were used in the ViraFEST assay to expand antigen-specific CD4+ T cells, and sequencing came afterward. The culture ran for around nine days, and then CD4+ T cells were isolated. Vaccinees lacked prior SARS-CoV-2 infection and tested negative for nucleocapsid antibodies. Cultures used a few million PBMC per well, approximately 9.5 IU/ml IL-2 and about 10 ug/ml peptides. V lost 1 base to trimming and J lost 7 bases, with 13 bases between them. The CDR3 covers 14 residues. Germline CDR1 reads SGHAT; CDR2 reads FQNNGV. The data were produced by immunoSEQ multiplex PCR, yet TCRdb's version contains in-frame clones alone and is incomplete. The sample includes 52,000 or so clones, around 70% seen only once; the top ten take around 20%.

This TCR was sampled from a human donor who received a COVID-19 vaccine. The rearrangement joins TRBV11-2 to TRBJ1-1; the D is unclear. Sample: CD4+ T cells from PBMCs cultured with SARS-CoV-2 spike peptides, taken before COVID-19 vaccination. CDR3: CASSLGPAGLEAFF. For the CDR3, the DNA is TGTGCCAGCAGCTTAGGGCCAGCGGGCCTTGAAGCTTTCTTT. Filled out from reference TRBV11-2 and TRBJ1-1, the complete variable domain reads EAGVAQSPRYKIIEKRQSVAFWCNPISGHATLYWYQQILGQGPKLLIQFQNNGVVDDSQLPKDRFSAERLKGVDSTLKIQPAKLEDSAVYLCASSLGPAGLEAFFGQGTRLTVV.